This T cell receptor (beta chain) emerged from a study of identical twins. From the 5' RACE reads, TCRdb called clonotypes with MiXCR, one entry per CDR3 protein. The sample has about 470,000 distinct CDR3 sequences, less than 25% seen once. V was cut by 6 bases and J by 4 bases, with 8 bases left in between. The CDR3 runs 12 residues. Germline-derived CDR1 and CDR2 are SGHVS and FQNEAQ. These sequences were also reported in another study, on T cells expressing NK-cell markers.

The sequenced material came from CD4+ T cells sorted from blood. The chain couples TRBV7-8 to TRBJ2-3; possibly TRBD2 for D (5 bases). The sequence was obtained from a woman between 18 and 30 years old in good health. The DNA of the CDR3 is TGTGCCAGCAGAGTAGCGTCAGATACGCAGTATTTT. It is translated as CASRVASDTQYF.